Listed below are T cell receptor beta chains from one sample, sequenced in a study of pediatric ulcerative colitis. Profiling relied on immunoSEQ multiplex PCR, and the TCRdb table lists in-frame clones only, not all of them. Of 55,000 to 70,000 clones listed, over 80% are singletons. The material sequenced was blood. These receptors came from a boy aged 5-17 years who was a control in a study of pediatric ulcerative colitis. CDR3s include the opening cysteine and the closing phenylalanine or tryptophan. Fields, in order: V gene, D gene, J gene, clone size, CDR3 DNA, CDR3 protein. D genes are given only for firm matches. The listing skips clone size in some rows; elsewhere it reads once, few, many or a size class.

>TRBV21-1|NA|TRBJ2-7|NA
TGTGCCAGCAGCCGAGTATGCCCGGGACAGGGGTTTCGACTAGCGGGATGGGAGCAGTACTTC
CASSRVCPGQGFRLAGWEQYF
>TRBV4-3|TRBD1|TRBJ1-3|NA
TGCGCCAGCAGCCAGGCCAGACAGGGCTCTGGAAACACCATATATTTT
CASSQARQGSGNTIYF
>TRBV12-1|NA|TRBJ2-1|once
TGTGCCAGCAGCTTCTTGTCAATAGGACTTAGCCTCACCAACTACAATGAGCAGTTCTTC
CASSFLSIGLSLTNYNEQFF
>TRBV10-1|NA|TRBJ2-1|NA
TGCGCCAGCAGTGACCCGTTCGAATTGGAGGATTCCTACAATGAGCAGTTCTTC
CASSDPFELEDSYNEQFF
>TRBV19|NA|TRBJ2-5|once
TGTGCCAGTAGTATACTAGGCGGCACCAACGCGGAGACCCAGTACTTC
CASSILGGTNAETQYF
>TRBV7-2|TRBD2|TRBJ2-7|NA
TGTGCCAGCAGCCACACTAGCGGGGAATACTACGAGCAGTACTTC
CASSHTSGEYYEQYF
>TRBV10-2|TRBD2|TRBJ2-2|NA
TGCGCCAGCAGTGACCGCGGGGGGAACACCGGGGAGCTGTTTTTT
CASSDRGGNTGELFF
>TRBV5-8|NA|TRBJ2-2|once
TGTGCCAGCAGCTTAACGACAGATACCGGGGAGCTGTTTTTT
CASSLTTDTGELFF
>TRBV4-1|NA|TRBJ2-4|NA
TGCGCCAGCAGCCATGGGGAGGAAAACATTCAGTACTTC
CASSHGEENIQYF
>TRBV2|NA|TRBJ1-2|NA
TGTGCCAGCACCCAGGACTTAGGATTGGGCTATGGCTACACCTTC
CASTQDLGLGYGYTF
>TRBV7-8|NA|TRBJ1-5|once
TGTGCCAGCAGCGACAGGTTTAGCAATCAGCCCCAGCATTTT
CASSDRFSNQPQHF
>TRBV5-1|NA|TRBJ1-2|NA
TGCGCCAGCAGCTTGGGGTCGTCAGGGGCCTATGGCTACACCTTC
CASSLGSSGAYGYTF
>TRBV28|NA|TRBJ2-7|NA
TGTGCCAGCAGTTCCCACGAGCAGTACTTC
CASSSHEQYF
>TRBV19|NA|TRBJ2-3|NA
TGTGCCAGTAGTATTTCACAGGGTCCAGATACGCAGTATTTT
CASSISQGPDTQYF
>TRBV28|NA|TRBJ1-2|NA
TGTGCCAGCAGGGCGGGGGGAGACTATGGCTACACCTTC
CASRAGGDYGYTF